This TCR beta chain was sequenced in a study of T cell responses to AZD1222 COVID-19 vaccine. Study-level points and caveats: Vaccine-associated CD4 TCRs ranged over spike, dominating at 160-218 and 743-854.

The table came from immunoSEQ multiplex PCR; TCRdb's copy has only in-frame clones and leaves some out. This sample has over 90,000 clones, with 90% found just once. V gave up 4 bases and J gave up 4 bases; unmatched junction bases: 8. The V gene's germline CDR1 is SGHRS and CDR2 YFSETQ. CDR3 length: 15 amino acids. To note about this clone: Its antigen is as yet unknown.

The receptor comes from an adult in good health. Sequenced material: peripheral blood, taken on day 0 of AZD1222 vaccination. The chain is built from TRBV5-1 and TRBJ2-5, with 9 bases that match TRBD1. The CDR3 sequence: CASSLGQGDTETQYF. As DNA, the CDR3 is TGCGCCAGCAGCCTGGGACAGGGAGACACAGAGACCCAGTACTTC.